This T cell receptor beta chain is from a study of T cell repertoires in cytomegalovirus infection. Whole-study context: Shared public TCR beta signatures pointed to both CMV infection and a matching HLA type. Study findings and constraints: The cumulative frequency of public TCR beta families distinguished individuals who carried CMV together with the relevant HLA. Clonotype analysis showed dominance of the ex vivo response by HLA-C-restricted CMV-specific TCR beta clonotypes.

Concerning this clonotype: No antigen is known for it.

One entry per CDR3 protein results from TCRdb running MiXCR on the reads. Seen here are about a million distinct CDR3 sequences, approximately 30% observed once, and the top ten hold over 10%. The CDR3 runs to 16 residues. Germline CDR1 reads WNHNN; CDR2 reads SYGVQD (reference sequence). Trimming took 3 bases from V and 4 from J; bases not matched to a gene: 10. The clonotype comes from a human donor in good health (CMV status not recorded). Some clones in this sample may be carry-over from other donors' samples. Sequenced here: cultured CD8+ T cells from PBMCs, sampled from culture after CMV antigen stimulation. The rearrangement links TRBV10-1 to TRBJ2-7; 9 bases line up with TRBD1. CDR3 DNA: TGCGCCAGCAGTGAATCCGGGACAGGGATGGGGTACGAGCAGTACTTC. The encoded protein is CASSESGTGMGYEQYF.